This T cell receptor beta chain appears in the sequencing data of a study of shared clonotypes between healthy human individuals. Points on this clone: Its antigen is currently unknown.

Study outcomes and limitations: Estimated clonotype richness was generally higher in naive than memory subsets. A reduction in generation probabilities was seen for non-shared clonotypes relative to those shared by all four donors.

Replicate sorted-subset PCRs were loaded with around 0.2 ug DNA, 30,000 or so T cell genomes. In the source study's methods: As immunoSEQ supplied junction-only sequences (without quality scores), filtering differed. Profiling relied on immunoSEQ multiplex PCR, and the TCRdb table lists in-frame clones only, not all of them. D and trimming come from the DNA, and the V and J calls and clone size come from that table. This sample has about 1.1 million clones; approximately 75% occur once, and the top ten carry 0.89%. Germline V lookup: CDR1 SGDLS, CDR2 YYNGEE. The CDR3 spans 12 residues. With 4 bases removed from V and 7 bases from J, the gap between germline ends came to 11 bases.

The chain has TRBV9 and TRBJ1-2, with D tentatively TRBD1 (5 bases). The source material was memory CD4+ T cells from PBMCs. Described subset: CD45RA-negative fraction. This receptor was obtained from a man between 18 and 29 years old in good health. Some clones in this sample may be carry-over from other donors' samples. Written as DNA, the CDR3 is TGTGCCAGCAGCCAGGCAGGGCCTGGCTACACCTTC. This gives the protein CASSQAGPGYTF.